This T cell receptor beta chain was observed in a study of blood T cells in healthy people across ages. This clonotype occurred many times. Total RNA extracted from each sample amounted to at least 6 micrograms. The second PCR ran about 7 to 12 cycles with a sample-barcoded 5' primer and J-beta primers. MiXCR, run by TCRdb on the 5' RACE reads, gives a single entry per CDR3 protein. The table has about 810,000 distinct CDR3 sequences, roughly 40% seen once. The sample was blood. The receptor was isolated from a man between 18 and 35 years old in good health.

The CDR3 sequence is CSVRQGIYEQYF. The DNA of the CDR3 is TGCAGCGTTAGGCAGGGGATTTACGAGCAGTACTTC. The chain uses TRBV29-1 and TRBJ2-7; D is possibly TRBD1 (6 bases). Trimming removed 5 bases at V and 4 bases at J, with 12 bases between. Germline CDR1 reads SQVTM; CDR2 reads ANQGSEA. The CDR3 runs 12 residues.